These T cell receptor beta chains were read from a single sample in a study of blood T cell repertoires in COVID-19. TCRdb keeps only in-frame clones here, not all; method: immunoSEQ multiplex PCR. The sample carries roughly 310,000 clones, approximately 87% recorded once. Sequencing input: peripheral blood. The receptors derive from a woman aged 50 to 65 with active or convalescent COVID-19. The CDR3 runs from the conserved cysteine through the conserved F or W.

j_call v_call cdr3_aa
TRBJ1-4 TRBV7-2 CASSSPGDGTNEKLFF
TRBJ1-1 TRBV4-2 CASSQVSVNTEAFF
TRBJ1-3 TRBV5-5 CASSHTTAASGNTIYF
TRBJ1-2 TRBV7-2 CASSLAGTGNYGYTF
TRBJ1-5 TRBV5-4 CASSLGGTSNQPQHF
TRBJ1-3 TRBV6-5 CASTPPGSSGNTIYF
TRBJ2-1 TRBV29-1 CSVVAFYYYNEQFF
TRBJ1-1 TRBV11-2 CASSLGHQGKDTEAFF
TRBJ2-7 TRBV18 CASSPPGLAQSAYEQYF
TRBJ1-1 TRBV28 CASSFRGRGNTEAFF
TRBJ2-7 TRBV6-2/TRBV6-3 CASSYPRGTTAYEQYF
TRBJ1-2 TRBV5-1 CASSLGSTRTPRGNYGYTF
TRBJ1-6 TRBV3-1/TRBV3-2 CASREGQANSPLHF
TRBJ2-1 TRBV9 CASSSRGATSYNEQFF
TRBJ2-7 TRBV6-1 CASSDYGTSLTYEQYF
TRBJ1-1 TRBV30 CAWTGQGNTEAFF
TRBJ1-1 TRBV3-1/TRBV3-2 CASSRRDRVFF
TRBJ1-5 TRBV15 CATSIGQINQPQHF
TRBJ2-2 TRBV24-1 CATSRSGSGELFF
TRBJ1-3 TRBV7-8 CASSLSQAYSGNTIYF
TRBJ1-6 TRBV19 CASSGREVVNSPLHF
TRBJ1-1 TRBV5-5 CASLQGWSNTEAFF
TRBJ2-7 TRBV10-3 CAISETGTGNYEQYF
TRBJ2-7 TRBV7-2 CASSSRNRVYEQYF
TRBJ1-5 TRBV6-5 CASSRQGKGNQPQHF
TRBJ2-1 TRBV7-8 CASSPPGAGGYNEQFF
TRBJ1-2 TRBV5-6 CASSFALRRLVYGYTF